One and the same sample provided the 7 T cell receptor beta chains below, sequenced in a study of T cells after yellow fever vaccination. TCRdb re-analysed the 5' RACE reads in MiXCR, keeping a single row per CDR3 protein. The top ten clones hold around 24% of a sample with 250,000 to 400,000 distinct CDR3 sequences, roughly 4% of them seen once. This specimen consisted of PBMCs, obtained 5 days after the yellow fever booster vaccination. These receptor sequences come from a man aged 18 to 30 who received the YFV17D yellow fever vaccine.

This clonotype has a count of ten or more. The junction departs from the called germline gene at one end, perhaps through a read error. The rearrangement joins TRBV7-7 to TRBJ1-4; D gene uncertain. Germline V gives CDR1 SSHAT, CDR2 FNYEAQ (reference sequence). The CDR3 consists of 13 residues. CDR3 residues: CASSLAQDEKLFF. CDR3 sequence (DNA): TGTGCTAGCAGCTTAGCCCAAGATGAAAAACTGTTTTTT.

This clonotype occurred a few times. The chain couples TRBV7-9 to TRBJ1-2, with 8 nucleotides matching TRBD1. The trim removed 5 bases at V and 5 bases at J, leaving 4 bases unmatched. This CDR3 has 13 residues. The germline CDR1 and CDR2 sequences are SEHNR and FQNEAQ (reference sequence). CDR3 amino acids: CASSAQGEYGYTF. The CDR3 region has the DNA TGTGCCAGCAGCGCACAGGGGGAGTATGGCTACACCTTC. The full variable domain, completed using reference TRBV7-9 and TRBJ1-2, is DTGVSQNPRHKITKRGQNVTFRCDPISEHNRLYWYRQTLGQGPEFLTYFQNEAQLEKSRLLSDRFSAERPKGSFSTLEIQRTEQGDSAMYLCASSAQGEYGYTFGSGTRLTVV.

This clonotype was counted only a few times. The rearrangement links TRBV12-3 or TRBV12-4 to TRBJ2-1, with TRBD2 identical over 7 bases. V was clipped by 3 bases and J by 0 bases; unmatched bases: 2. This CDR3 is built from 15 residues. Here the CDR3 DNA reads TGTGCCAGCAGTTTCGGGGAGGGCTCCTACAATGAGCAGTTCTTC. It specifies CASSFGEGSYNEQFF.

There are many counts of this clonotype. The chain joins TRBV7-9 to TRBJ2-1; tentative D call: TRBD1 (6 bases). CDR3 length: 14 amino acids. Germline V gene lookup returns CDR1 SEHNR and CDR2 FQNEAQ (reference sequence). Trimming removed 6 bases at V and 2 bases at J, with 11 bases between. CDR3 bases: TGTGCCAGCAGACAGGACAGTACCTACAATGAGCAGTTCTTC. Encoded protein: CASRQDSTYNEQFF. Using reference TRBV7-9 and TRBJ2-1 for the parts outside the CDR3, the full variable domain is DTGVSQNPRHKITKRGQNVTFRCDPISEHNRLYWYRQTLGQGPEFLTYFQNEAQLEKSRLLSDRFSAERPKGSFSTLEIQRTEQGDSAMYLCASRQDSTYNEQFFGPGTRLTVL.

The J gene is TRBJ1-1, the V gene TRBV12-3 or TRBV12-4; 11 nucleotides align to TRBD1. V lost 8 bases to trimming and J lost 4 bases; unmatched junction nucleotides: 9. This CDR3 spans 15 amino acids. The CDR3 bases are TGTGCCAGCGAGTCTACCGGGACAGGGGGCACTGAAGCTTTCTTT. Encoded protein: CASESTGTGGTEAFF.

This clonotype was recorded a few times. This rearrangement joins TRBV19 to TRBJ1-1, with 9 positions matching TRBD1. The CDR3 sequence is 14 residues long. Germline V gene sequence: CDR1 LNHDA, CDR2 SQIVND (reference sequence). V was pared by 7 bases and J by 3 bases, with 6 bases of the junction left unmatched. CDR3 sequence: CASIPQGAHTEAFF. CDR3 nucleotide sequence: TGTGCCAGTATCCCACAGGGGGCCCACACTGAAGCTTTCTTT.

The rearrangement joins TRBV4-1 to TRBJ2-1; D possibly uses TRBD1 or TRBD2 (5 bases each). Trimming removed 0 bases at V and 6 bases at J, with 15 bases between. Germline assignment: CDR1 MGHRA and CDR2 YSYEKL. CDR3 length equals 16 residues. The CDR3: CASSQDGGLALNEQFF. CDR3 coding DNA: TGCGCCAGCAGCCAAGATGGGGGTCTAGCACTCAATGAGCAGTTCTTC.